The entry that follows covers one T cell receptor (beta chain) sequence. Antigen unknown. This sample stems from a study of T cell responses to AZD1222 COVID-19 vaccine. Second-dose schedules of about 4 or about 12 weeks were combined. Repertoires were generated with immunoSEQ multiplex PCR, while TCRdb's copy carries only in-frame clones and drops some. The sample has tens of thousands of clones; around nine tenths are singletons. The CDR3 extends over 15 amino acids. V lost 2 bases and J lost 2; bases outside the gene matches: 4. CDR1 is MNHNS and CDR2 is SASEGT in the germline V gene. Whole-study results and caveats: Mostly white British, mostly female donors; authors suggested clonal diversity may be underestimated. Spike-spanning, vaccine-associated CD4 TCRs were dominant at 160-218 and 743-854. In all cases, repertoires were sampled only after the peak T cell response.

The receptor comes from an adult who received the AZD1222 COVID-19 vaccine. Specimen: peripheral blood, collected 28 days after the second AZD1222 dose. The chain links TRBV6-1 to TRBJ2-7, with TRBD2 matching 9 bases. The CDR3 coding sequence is TGTGCCAGCAGTGAACCGGGACTAGCCACCTACGAGCAGTACTTC. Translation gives CASSEPGLATYEQYF.